The 3 T cell receptor beta chains presented below share a single source sample, sequenced in a study of OX40 agonist ivuxolimab in advanced cancers. The repertoire was sequenced with immunoSEQ multiplex PCR; TCRdb's copy has only in-frame clones and lacks some. The data show about 50,000 clones, 75% to 80% seen once. This material consisted of CD4+ or CD8+ T cells sorted from blood, taken in a trial of the OX40 agonist ivuxolimab. The source is an adult with an advanced solid tumor such as melanoma, head and neck, liver or kidney cancer.

This chain connects TRBV27 to TRBJ2-7; 8 bases are a match to TRBD2. From germline, CDR1 is MNHEY and CDR2 SMNVEV (reference sequence). The CDR3 length is 14 residues. The J segment lost 4 bases and the V segment lost 5 bases, leaving 7 bases of the junction unmatched. The CDR3 region is CASSRSGSTYEQYF. CDR3 DNA sequence: TGTGCCAGCAGTCGCAGCGGGAGTACTTACGAGCAGTACTTC.

The chain has TRBV7-9 and TRBJ2-6; a possible D gene is TRBD1 (6 bases). This CDR3 comprises 18 residues. V gave up 3 bases and J gave up 0 bases, with 15 bases separating them. In germline, CDR1 is SEHNR, CDR2 FQNEAQ (reference sequence). The DNA of the CDR3 is TGTGCCAGCAGCTTCAGGCAGGGGCTGGTCTCTGGGGCCAACGTCCTGACTTTC. It encodes CASSFRQGLVSGANVLTF.

The CDR3 nucleotides are TGCGCCAGCAGCTTGGCCGGAGGCAGGGTCTCCACCTACGAGCAGTACTTC. This codes for CASSLAGGRVSTYEQYF. This rearrangement joins TRBV5-1 to TRBJ2-7; the D call may be TRBD1 or TRBD2 (5 bases each). The CDR3 is 17 amino acids. V lost 0 bases to trimming and J lost 2 bases, with 18 bases between them. Looked up from germline, CDR1 is SGHRS and CDR2 is YFSETQ.